The sequence of this T cell receptor beta chain was determined in a study of cytomegalovirus exposure and HLA in healthy donors. Overall study findings and caveats: Highly shared variants forming one cluster were likely a sequencing artifact. Later analysis found that TCR beta chains associated with HLA were more clonally expanded than other, equally common chains.

13 Jbeta primers and 60 Vbeta primers were used for the PCR. Method: immunoSEQ multiplex PCR; TCRdb's copy keeps in-frame clones and lacks some. Among over 130,000 clones listed, roughly 83% were seen once. Healthy donors of bone marrow made up the group. Concerning this clone itself: What it binds is unknown.

Germline V gives CDR1 MNHEY, CDR2 SMNVEV (reference sequence). Germline trimming cut 5 bases from V and 3 bases from J; bases unmatched to any gene: 13. This CDR3 has 19 residues. This sequence joins TRBV27 and TRBJ2-2; TRBD2 aligns across 12 bases. Sequencing was performed on PBMCs. The source of this sequence is a human donor in good health. The CDR3 DNA sequence: TGTGCCAGCAGTCGCAGAGGACTAGCGGGAAAGGGATACACCGGGGAGCTGTTTTTT. It codes for CASSRRGLAGKGYTGELFF.